Below, one T cell receptor (beta chain) is given with its context. What it binds is not known. This CDR3 region has 17 residues. V lost 0 bases and J 0 bases, leaving 15 bases between the germline ends. Looked up from germline, CDR1 is DFQATT and CDR2 is SNEGSKA (reference sequence). The TCR beta cDNA libraries contained unique molecular identifiers. There were roughly 1 to 11 million T cells, and roughly 0.5 million cDNA molecules came from them. TCRdb reprocessed the PCR reads with MiXCR, giving one entry per CDR3 protein. There are 700,000 to 800,000 distinct CDR3 sequences in the sample; less than 35% occur only once, and around 0.56% lies in the top ten. This sample is part of a study of post-analysis software for immune sequencing data. Study-level findings and limits: People with multiple sclerosis had a significantly lower normalized Chao1 diversity than controls did. In patients, about 5 TRBV segments were more frequent than in controls, with TRBV5-6, TRBV5-1 and TRBV20-1 among them.

The clonotype was recovered from a girl aged 10-17 years with multiple sclerosis. Material for sequencing was blood. The gene calls are TRBV20-1 and TRBJ2-1, with a tentative D call TRBD2 (7 bases). CDR3 sequence (DNA): TGCAGTGCTAGAGATGAAGGGGGACTAATCTCCTACAATGAGCAGTTCTTC. Translated, it gives CSARDEGGLISYNEQFF.